This T cell receptor (beta chain) appears in the sequencing data of a study of shared clonotypes between healthy human individuals. Regarding the study as a whole: The sampled material consisted only of blood, and tissue repertoires are likely to differ. What limited the represented genetic and exposure-history diversity was the small number of donors.

For unsorted samples, genomic DNA was extracted from about 95 million PBMCs. TCRdb's table, derived via immunoSEQ multiplex PCR, lists solely in-frame clones and lacks some. The table lists 450,000 to 500,000 clones, approximately 81% of them singletons. The CDR3 runs to 14 residues. Trimming took 2 bases from V and 6 from J, leaving 13 bases between them. CDR1 SGHRS and CDR2 YFSETQ come from the germline V gene. On this clone: Its target is not known.

V and J are TRBV5-1 and TRBJ2-3, with TRBD1 as a possible D gene (8 bases). The receptor was derived from a woman aged 40 to 49 in good health. Some clones in this sample may be carry-over from other donors' samples. What was sequenced was PBMCs. In DNA form, the CDR3 reads TGCGCCAGCAGCTTTGGACAGGGAGGGGATACGCAGTATTTT. It codes for CASSFGQGGDTQYF.